These T cell receptor beta chains were read from a single sample in a study of Ad26.COV2.S vaccination and SARS-CoV-2 variants. Data came from immunoSEQ multiplex PCR; TCRdb stores just in-frame clones and leaves some out. This table holds hundreds of thousands of clones, over 75% found once. Specimen: peripheral blood, collected in a trial of Ad26.COV2.S vaccine versus placebo. Every receptor here comes from a person between 18 and 65 years old who received the Ad26.COV2.S COVID-19 vaccine or a placebo. Both conserved end residues are part of each CDR3. A D gene is named only where the DNA matches it firmly. Where a row states a size, it is once, few, many or the class of an expanded clone; other rows omit it.

.	TRBD2	17	TRBV5-4	TRBJ2-2	TGTGCCAGCAGCAACCCGACTAGCAGAACGAACACCGGGGAGCTGTTTTTT	CASSNPTSRTNTGELFF
.	.	13	TRBV10-2	TRBJ2-5	TGCGCCAGCGCCAGTGGGGGCCTGGAGACCCAGTACTTC	CASASGGLETQYF
once	.	12	TRBV12-5	TRBJ2-5	TGTGCTAGTGGTTGGGGAGCGGAGACCCAGTACTTC	CASGWGAETQYF
once	.	16	TRBV5-1	TRBJ2-7	TGCGCCAGCAGCTTGGGGGACTCCGGTGGCAACTACGAGCAGTACTTC	CASSLGDSGGNYEQYF
once	TRBD1	13	TRBV19	TRBJ1-4	TGTGCCAGTGGGCCGGGACAGGGTGAAAAACTGTTTTTT	CASGPGQGEKLFF
.	.	15	TRBV19	TRBJ2-7	TGTGCCAGTAGGCTAGGACCGGGACCAGCCTACGAGCAGTACTTC	CASRLGPGPAYEQYF
.	TRBD2	17	TRBV9	TRBJ2-1	TGTGCCAGCAGCGTCGGCGGGAGTAGTATTTCCTACAATGAGCAGTTCTTC	CASSVGGSSISYNEQFF
.	.	14	TRBV7-2	TRBJ1-1	TGTGCCAGCAGCCCCCGCAGGGAGGACACTGAAGCTTTCTTT	CASSPRREDTEAFF
.	.	13	TRBV2	TRBJ1-2	TGTGCCAGCAGTGGATCAGGGGCGGGTGGCTACACCTTC	CASSGSGAGGYTF
.	.	15	TRBV6-4	TRBJ2-1	TGTGCCACCAAGAAACAGCCACAGGGCGGGGATGAGCAGTTCTTC	CATKKQPQGGDEQFF
.	.	16	TRBV28	TRBJ2-3	TGTGCCAGCAGTTTATTCGTGGGTGGTCACACAGATACGCAGTATTTT	CASSLFVGGHTDTQYF
.	.	11	TRBV20-1	TRBJ2-7	TGCAGTGCTAGAGGGGGATACGAGCAGTACTTC	CSARGGYEQYF
.	.	12	TRBV6-2/TRBV6-3	TRBJ1-1	TGTGCCAGCAGTTACCCCGCGCCTGAAGCTTTCTTT	CASSYPAPEAFF
few	.	15	TRBV10-1	TRBJ2-7	TGCGCCAGCACCAGGAGGTGGGAAGTCTCCTACGAGCAGTACTTC	CASTRRWEVSYEQYF
once	TRBD2	17	TRBV7-6	TRBJ2-1	TGTGCCAGCAGCTCCGTGATACCGGGACTAGGTTCCCATGAGCAGTTCTTC	CASSSVIPGLGSHEQFF
.	.	14	TRBV18	TRBJ2-3	TGTGCCAGCTCACCTAAGGGGTGGGCAGATACGCAGTATTTT	CASSPKGWADTQYF
.	.	14	TRBV30	TRBJ2-3	TGTGCCTGGAGTCTCGGGGTCCTGGGAGATACGCAGTATTTT	CAWSLGVLGDTQYF
.	TRBD2	18	TRBV5-4	TRBJ2-1	TGTGCCAGCAGCTTGAAAGGACTAGCGGGAGTTTTTAGTGATGAGCAGTTCTTC	CASSLKGLAGVFSDEQFF
.	TRBD2	19	TRBV9	TRBJ2-1	TGTGCCAGCAGCGTTCAAACTACGGGACTACCCAGCTCCTACAATGAGCAGTTCTTC	CASSVQTTGLPSSYNEQFF
.	.	13	TRBV29-1	TRBJ2-1	TGCAGCGTTGAAGATGGCAGGGGAGGCGAGCAGTTCTTC	CSVEDGRGGEQFF
.	.	14	TRBV6-5	TRBJ2-7	TGTGCCAGCAGTTACTCGGGTAGGGGGGACGAGCAGTACTTC	CASSYSGRGDEQYF
.	.	13	TRBV3-1/TRBV3-2	TRBJ2-7	TGTGCCAGCAGCCAAGATCGATACTACGAGCAGTACTTC	CASSQDRYYEQYF
.	TRBD2	13	TRBV6-5	TRBJ2-7	TGTGCCAGCAGCCGGACTAGCGGGTCCGAGCAGTACTTC	CASSRTSGSEQYF
.	TRBD1	15	TRBV29-1	TRBJ1-1	TGCAGCGTTGAAGCTCGGTTCAGGGGGGCCACTGAAGCTTTCTTT	CSVEARFRGATEAFF
.	TRBD1	16	TRBV6-5	TRBJ2-7	TGTGCCAGCAGTTACCTAGGGCAGGGGGCAATGTACGAGCAGTACTTC	CASSYLGQGAMYEQYF
.	TRBD1	16	TRBV9	TRBJ1-1	TGTGCCAGCAGCGATATTCATGACAGGGAGAACACTGAAGCTTTCTTT	CASSDIHDRENTEAFF
.	.	14	TRBV25-1	TRBJ1-5	TGTGCCAGCAGTGAATATAGTAGCAATCAGCCCCAGCATTTT	CASSEYSSNQPQHF
few	TRBD1	17	TRBV6-2/TRBV6-3	TRBJ1-1	TGTGCCAGCAGCCGAACAACAGGGGGCAGTAAAAACACTGAAGCTTTCTTT	CASSRTTGGSKNTEAFF
.	TRBD1	14	TRBV18	TRBJ2-7	TGTGCCAGCTCACAACGGACAGGGACGGGGGAGCAGTACTTC	CASSQRTGTGEQYF
few	TRBD1	15	TRBV7-9	TRBJ1-3	TGTGCCAGCAGCTCGCACAGGGGGCAAGGAAACACCATATATTTT	CASSSHRGQGNTIYF
.	.	14	TRBV10-3	TRBJ1-1	TGTGCCATCAGGGAGGTGGGTGGGAACACTGAAGCTTTCTTT	CAIREVGGNTEAFF
few	.	15	TRBV18	TRBJ2-7	TGTGCCAGCTCACAAGGGGACGGTTCCTCCTACGAGCAGTACTTC	CASSQGDGSSYEQYF
once	TRBD2	15	TRBV6-2/TRBV6-3	TRBJ2-1	TGTGCCAGCAGTTACTACGGGACTAGACGTAATGAGCAGTTCTTC	CASSYYGTRRNEQFF
.	.	15	TRBV19	TRBJ1-5	TGTGCCAGTAGTATGATGGGGGGCAACAGTCAGCCCCAGCATTTT	CASSMMGGNSQPQHF
.	.	14	TRBV5-6	TRBJ1-6	TGTGCCAGCAGCGCACTTGTTTATAATTCACCCCTCCACTTT	CASSALVYNSPLHF
.	.	15	TRBV10-3	TRBJ1-5	TGTGCCATCAGTGAGTCGGACAGTAGCAATCAGCCCCAGCATTTT	CAISESDSSNQPQHF
.	.	13	TRBV12-3/TRBV12-4	TRBJ1-2	TGTGCCAGCAGTTTCTATATGACAGGTGGCTACACCTTC	CASSFYMTGGYTF
.	TRBD1	15	TRBV5-1	TRBJ2-7	TGCGCCAGCAGCTTGCACAGGGGGCGCGATTACGAGCAGTACTTC	CASSLHRGRDYEQYF
.	.	13	TRBV27	TRBJ2-1	TGTGCCACTACCTCCGGGGCGGACAATGAGCAGTTCTTC	CATTSGADNEQFF
.	.	15	TRBV5-4	TRBJ1-2	TGTGCCAGCAGATTTTTACAGGGAGCTAACTATGGCTACACCTTC	CASRFLQGANYGYTF
.	TRBD1	19	TRBV19	TRBJ2-2	TGTGCCAGTAGTATATATGCCGGGACAGGGCCGGCGAACACCGGGGAGCTGTTTTTT	CASSIYAGTGPANTGELFF
.	.	12	TRBV6-5	TRBJ2-7	TGTGCCAGCGGGAGGTTGTTCTACGAGCAGTACTTC	CASGRLFYEQYF
.	.	14	TRBV27	TRBJ2-2	TGTGCCAGCAGTTTGAATCGTGCCCACGGGGAGCTGTTTTTT	CASSLNRAHGELFF
.	.	15	TRBV19	TRBJ2-2	TGTGCCAGTAGTAGCTGGTTACCTAACACCGGGGAGCTGTTTTTT	CASSSWLPNTGELFF
.	.	12	TRBV27	TRBJ1-3	TGTGCCAGTATGTCGGCTGGAAACACCATATATTTT	CASMSAGNTIYF
.	TRBD1	15	TRBV13	TRBJ2-7	TGTGCCAGCAGCTATCGGACAGGGGGCGAATACGAGCAGTACTTC	CASSYRTGGEYEQYF